This T cell receptor beta chain was profiled in a study of shared clonotypes between healthy human individuals. Profiled with immunoSEQ multiplex PCR; TCRdb holds only in-frame clones, not every one. The table lists about half a million clones, over 70% of them singletons. Comment on this clone: One base separates it from a far larger clone, so it is likely a read error.

The sample taken for sequencing was PBMCs. The clonotype comes from a woman between 40 and 50 years old in good health. Some clones in this sample may be carry-over from other donors' samples.

The CDR3 nucleotides read TGTGCCTGGAGTGTACTACAGTATAATGAAAAACTGTTTTTT. As protein: CAWSVLQYNEKLFF. The gene calls are TRBV30 and TRBJ1-4; D not resolved. CDR3 size: 14 residues. The V gene's germline CDR1 is GTSNPN and CDR2 SVGIG (reference sequence). Trimming took off 0 bases at V and 4 bases at J, with 9 bases between the two ends.